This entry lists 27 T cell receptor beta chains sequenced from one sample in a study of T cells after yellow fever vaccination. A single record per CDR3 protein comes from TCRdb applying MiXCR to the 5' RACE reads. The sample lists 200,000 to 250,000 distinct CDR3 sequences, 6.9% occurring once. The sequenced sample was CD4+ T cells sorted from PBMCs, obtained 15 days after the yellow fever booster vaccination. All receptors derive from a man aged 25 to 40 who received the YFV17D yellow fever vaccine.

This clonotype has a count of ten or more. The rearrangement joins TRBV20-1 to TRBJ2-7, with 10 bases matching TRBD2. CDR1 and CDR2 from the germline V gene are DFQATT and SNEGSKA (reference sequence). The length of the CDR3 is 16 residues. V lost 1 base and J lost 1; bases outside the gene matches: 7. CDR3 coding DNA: TGCAGTGCTAGAGCAACACTAGCGGGAAAATCCTACGAGCAGTACTTC. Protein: CSARATLAGKSYEQYF.

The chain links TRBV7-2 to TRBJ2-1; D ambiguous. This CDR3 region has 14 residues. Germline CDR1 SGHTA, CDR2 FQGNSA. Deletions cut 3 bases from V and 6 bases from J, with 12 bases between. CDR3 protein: CASSFGPRINEQFF. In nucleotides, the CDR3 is TGTGCCAGCAGCTTCGGTCCAAGGATCAATGAGCAGTTCTTC.

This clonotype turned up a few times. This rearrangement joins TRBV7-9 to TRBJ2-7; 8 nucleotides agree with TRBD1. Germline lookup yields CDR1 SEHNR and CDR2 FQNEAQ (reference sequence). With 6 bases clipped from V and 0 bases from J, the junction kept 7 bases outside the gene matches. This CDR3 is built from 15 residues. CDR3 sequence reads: CASSDGQGHSYEQYF. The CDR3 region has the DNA TGTGCCAGCAGTGACGGACAGGGCCACTCCTACGAGCAGTACTTC.

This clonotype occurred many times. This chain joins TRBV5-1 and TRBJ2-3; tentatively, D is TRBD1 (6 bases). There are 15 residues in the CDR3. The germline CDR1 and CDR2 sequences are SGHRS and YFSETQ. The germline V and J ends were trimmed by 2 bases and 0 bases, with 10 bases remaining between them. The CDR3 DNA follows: TGCGCCAGCAGCTTTACAGGGTCTAGCACAGATACGCAGTATTTT. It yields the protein CASSFTGSSTDTQYF.

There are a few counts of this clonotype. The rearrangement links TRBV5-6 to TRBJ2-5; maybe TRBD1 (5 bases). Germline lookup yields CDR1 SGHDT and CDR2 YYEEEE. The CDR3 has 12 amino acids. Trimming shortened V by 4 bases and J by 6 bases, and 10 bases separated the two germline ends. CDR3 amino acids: CASSLGAQTQYF. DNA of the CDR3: TGTGCCAGCAGCCTTGGGGCCCAGACCCAGTACTTC.

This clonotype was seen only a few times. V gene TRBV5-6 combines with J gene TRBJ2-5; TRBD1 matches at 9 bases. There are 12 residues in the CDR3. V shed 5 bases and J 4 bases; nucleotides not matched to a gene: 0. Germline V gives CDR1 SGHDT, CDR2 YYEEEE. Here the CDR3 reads CASRTGGETQYF. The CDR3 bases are TGTGCCAGCAGGACAGGGGGAGAGACCCAGTACTTC.

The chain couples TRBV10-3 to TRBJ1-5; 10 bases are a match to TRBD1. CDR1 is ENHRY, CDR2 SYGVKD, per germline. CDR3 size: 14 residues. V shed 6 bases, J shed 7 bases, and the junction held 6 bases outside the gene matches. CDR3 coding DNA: TGTGCCATCAGCCCGGACAGGGGGAGCCAGCCCCAGCATTTT. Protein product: CAISPDRGSQPQHF.

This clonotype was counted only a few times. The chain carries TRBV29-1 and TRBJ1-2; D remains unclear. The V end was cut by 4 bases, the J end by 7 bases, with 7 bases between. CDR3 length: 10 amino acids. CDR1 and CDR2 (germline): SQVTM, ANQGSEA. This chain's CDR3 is CSVGIRGYTF. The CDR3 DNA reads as TGCAGCGTTGGAATTCGTGGCTACACCTTC.

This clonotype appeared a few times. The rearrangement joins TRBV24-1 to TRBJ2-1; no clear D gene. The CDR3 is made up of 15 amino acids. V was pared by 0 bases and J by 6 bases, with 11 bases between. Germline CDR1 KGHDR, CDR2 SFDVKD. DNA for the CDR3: TGTGCCACCAGTGATTTGACCTCCTCCGGCAATGAGCAGTTCTTC. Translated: CATSDLTSSGNEQFF.

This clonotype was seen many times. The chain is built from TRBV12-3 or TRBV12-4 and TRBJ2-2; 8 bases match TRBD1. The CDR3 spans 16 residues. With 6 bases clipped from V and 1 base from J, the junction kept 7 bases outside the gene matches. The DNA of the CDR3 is TGTGCCAGCAGCCCCCAGGGGGCTCTGAACACCGGGGAGCTGTTTTTT. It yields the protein CASSPQGALNTGELFF.

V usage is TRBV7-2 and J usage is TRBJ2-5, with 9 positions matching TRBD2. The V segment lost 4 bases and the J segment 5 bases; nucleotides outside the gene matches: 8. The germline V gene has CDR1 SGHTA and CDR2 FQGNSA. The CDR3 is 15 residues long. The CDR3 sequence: CASSWVSGSGETQYF. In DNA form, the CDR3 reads TGTGCCAGCAGCTGGGTTAGCGGGAGCGGTGAGACCCAGTACTTC.

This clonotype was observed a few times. CDR3 sequence reads: CSARLSSGSYEQYF. The CDR3 DNA reads TGCAGTGCTAGACTAAGTAGCGGGAGCTACGAGCAGTACTTC. The genes are TRBV20-1 and TRBJ2-7; 9 bases are shared with TRBD2. Germline lookup yields CDR1 DFQATT and CDR2 SNEGSKA (reference sequence). The CDR3 is 14 amino acids. Losses at the gene ends were 2 bases for V and 3 bases for J; bases not matched to a gene: 5.

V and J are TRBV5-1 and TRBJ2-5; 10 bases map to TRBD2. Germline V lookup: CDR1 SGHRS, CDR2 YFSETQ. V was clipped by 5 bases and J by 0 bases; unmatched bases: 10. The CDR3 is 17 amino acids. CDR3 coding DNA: TGCGCCAGCAGACTACAGCAACTAGCGGGGAACCAAGAGACCCAGTACTTC. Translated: CASRLQQLAGNQETQYF.

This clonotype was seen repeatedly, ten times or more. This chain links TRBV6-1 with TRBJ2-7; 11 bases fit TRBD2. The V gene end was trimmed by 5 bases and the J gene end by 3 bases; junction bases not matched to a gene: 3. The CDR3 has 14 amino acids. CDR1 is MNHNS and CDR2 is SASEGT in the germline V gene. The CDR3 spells CASSPGTSGYEQYF. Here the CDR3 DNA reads TGTGCCAGCAGTCCCGGGACTAGCGGCTACGAGCAGTACTTC.

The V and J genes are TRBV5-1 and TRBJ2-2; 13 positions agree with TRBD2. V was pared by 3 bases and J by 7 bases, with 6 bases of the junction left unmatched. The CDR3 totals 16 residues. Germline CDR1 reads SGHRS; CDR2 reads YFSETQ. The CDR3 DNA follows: TGCGCCAGCAGCTCCCGGACTAGCGGGAGTCACGGGGAGCTGTTTTTT. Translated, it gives CASSSRTSGSHGELFF.

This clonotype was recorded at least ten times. The CDR3 DNA sequence: TGTGCCAGCAGTTTAGCGGATCCGGGACTAGCGTACGAGCAGTACTTC. Residues: CASSLADPGLAYEQYF. J is TRBJ2-7 and V is TRBV12-3 or TRBV12-4, with 10 bases fitting TRBD2. The length of the CDR3 is 16 residues. V was clipped by 0 bases and J by 4 bases; unmatched bases: 6.

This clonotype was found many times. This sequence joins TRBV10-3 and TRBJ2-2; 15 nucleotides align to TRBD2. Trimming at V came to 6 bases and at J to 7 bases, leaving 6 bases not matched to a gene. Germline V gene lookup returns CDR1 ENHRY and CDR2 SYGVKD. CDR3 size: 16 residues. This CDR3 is CAIREGLAGGHGELFF. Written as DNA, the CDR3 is TGTGCCATCAGGGAGGGACTAGCGGGAGGACACGGGGAGCTGTTTTTT.

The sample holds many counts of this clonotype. CDR3 in DNA: TGTGCCAGCAGTGGGACTCAGGGTAGCAATCAGCCCCAGCATTTT. Its translation: CASSGTQGSNQPQHF. This sequence joins TRBV6-1 and TRBJ1-5, with D perhaps matching TRBD1 (5 bases). The CDR3 runs 15 residues. Looked up from germline, CDR1 is MNHNS and CDR2 is SASEGT. The V end was cut by 4 bases, the J end by 0 bases, with 10 bases between.

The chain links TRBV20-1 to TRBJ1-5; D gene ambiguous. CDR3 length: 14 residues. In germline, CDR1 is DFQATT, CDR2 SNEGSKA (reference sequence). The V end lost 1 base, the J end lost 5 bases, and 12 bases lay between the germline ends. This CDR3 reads CSARAGSGDQPQHF. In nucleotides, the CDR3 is TGCAGTGCTAGAGCCGGCAGCGGCGATCAGCCCCAGCATTTT.

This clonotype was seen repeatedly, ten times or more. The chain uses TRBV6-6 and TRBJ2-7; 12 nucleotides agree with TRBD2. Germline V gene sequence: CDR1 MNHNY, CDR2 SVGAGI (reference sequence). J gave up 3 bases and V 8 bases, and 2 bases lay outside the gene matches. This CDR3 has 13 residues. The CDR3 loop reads CASGLAGSYEQYF. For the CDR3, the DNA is TGTGCCAGCGGACTAGCGGGGAGCTACGAGCAGTACTTC.

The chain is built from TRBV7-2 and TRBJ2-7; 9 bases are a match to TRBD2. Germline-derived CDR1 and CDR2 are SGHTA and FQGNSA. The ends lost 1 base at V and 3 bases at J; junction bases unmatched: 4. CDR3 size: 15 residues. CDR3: CASSLVAREGYEQYF. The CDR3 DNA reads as TGTGCCAGCAGCTTAGTAGCGCGGGAGGGCTACGAGCAGTACTTC.

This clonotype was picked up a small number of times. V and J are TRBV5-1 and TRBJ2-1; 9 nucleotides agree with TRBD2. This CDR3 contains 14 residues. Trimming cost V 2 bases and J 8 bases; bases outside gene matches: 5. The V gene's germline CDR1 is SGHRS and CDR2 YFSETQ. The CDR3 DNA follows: TGCGCCAGCAGCTTCAGGCGGGAGGGCGATGAGCAGTTCTTC. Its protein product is CASSFRREGDEQFF.

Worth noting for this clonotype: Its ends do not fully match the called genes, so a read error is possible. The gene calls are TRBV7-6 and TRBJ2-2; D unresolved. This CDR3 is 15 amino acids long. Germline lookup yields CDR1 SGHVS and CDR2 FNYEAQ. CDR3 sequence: CASSLVFGLTRELFF. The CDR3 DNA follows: TGTGCCAGCAGCTTAGTTTTTGGCCTCACCCGGGAGCTGTTTTTT.

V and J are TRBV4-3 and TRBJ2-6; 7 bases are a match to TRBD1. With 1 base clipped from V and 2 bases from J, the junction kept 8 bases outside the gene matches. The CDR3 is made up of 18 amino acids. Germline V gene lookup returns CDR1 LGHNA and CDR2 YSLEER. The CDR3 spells CASSQAGQERTGANVLTF. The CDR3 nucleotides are TGCGCCAGCAGCCAAGCTGGACAGGAAAGAACTGGGGCCAACGTCCTGACTTTC.

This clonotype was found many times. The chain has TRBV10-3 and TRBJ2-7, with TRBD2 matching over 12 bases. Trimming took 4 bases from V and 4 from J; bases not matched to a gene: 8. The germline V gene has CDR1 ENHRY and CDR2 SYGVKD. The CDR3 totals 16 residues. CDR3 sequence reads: CAISGPTSGGPYEQYF. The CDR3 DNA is TGTGCCATCAGTGGCCCTACTAGCGGGGGGCCTTACGAGCAGTACTTC.

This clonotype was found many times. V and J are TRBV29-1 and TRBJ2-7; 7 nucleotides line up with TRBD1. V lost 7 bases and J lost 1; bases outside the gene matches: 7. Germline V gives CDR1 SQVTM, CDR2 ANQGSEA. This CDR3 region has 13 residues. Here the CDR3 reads CSALDRRSYEQYF. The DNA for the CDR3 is TGCAGCGCCTTGGACAGGAGATCCTACGAGCAGTACTTC.

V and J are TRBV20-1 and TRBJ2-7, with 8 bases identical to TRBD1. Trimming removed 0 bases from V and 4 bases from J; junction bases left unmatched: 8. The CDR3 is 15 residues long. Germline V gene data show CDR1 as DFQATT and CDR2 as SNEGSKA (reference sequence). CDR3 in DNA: TGCAGTGCTAGAGATTCCGGACAGGGTCTTTACGAGCAGTACTTC. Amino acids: CSARDSGQGLYEQYF.